This T cell receptor (beta chain) stems from a study of T cells after yellow fever vaccination. The trim removed 0 bases at V and 2 bases at J, leaving 1 base unmatched. The CDR3 runs 16 residues. Per germline, CDR1 SGHTA and CDR2 FQGNSA. TCRdb redid the calling of the 5' RACE reads with MiXCR, one entry per CDR3 protein. The sample yields 450,000 to 550,000 distinct CDR3 sequences, around a fifth seen once. The V call is TRBV7-2, the J call TRBJ2-1; 10 positions agree with TRBD1. Sample: PBMCs, taken roughly 20 days after the first yellow fever vaccination. This sequence originates from a man between 18 and 29 years old who received the YFV17D yellow fever vaccine. CDR3 in amino acids: CASSLAGQGAYNEQFF. The CDR3 DNA reads TGTGCCAGCAGCTTAGCCGGACAGGGGGCCTACAATGAGCAGTTCTTC.